This T cell receptor (beta chain) emerged from a study of shared clonotypes between healthy human individuals (dated by TCRdb to 2020 to 2022). Notes on the research overall: Three men and two women, aged 18 to 49 years, made up the cohort. Per donor, three plates each were used for CD4 naive and CD4 memory, two for CD8 naive, and one for CD8 memory. To estimate repertoire size and how much clonotype sharing occurs between individuals, the study deeply sequenced the blood TCR repertoires of about five healthy adults. To increase sequencing depth and limit assay-specific biases, different laboratories used diverse techniques to prepare libraries and sequence TCR repertoires. Per donor, leukapheresis produced somewhere between about 0.8 and 9.5 billion PBMCs. The paper as a whole reports these results and caveats: Incomplete sequencing was indicated by rarefaction of sorted-subset datasets, despite the large sequencing depth. Naive subsets generally had larger estimated clonotype richness than memory subsets did. Because the study included only a small number of donors, the genetic and exposure-history diversity represented was limited. Across four donors, approximately 4.9% of naive CD4, around 3.3% of naive CD8, 2% to 2.5% of memory CD4, and roughly 0.41% of memory CD8 clonotypes were shared. Compared with non-shared clonotypes, clonotypes shared by all four sorted-subset donors had higher generation probabilities. Pairwise subsampling led to the expectation that sequencing depth would affect the degree of clonotype sharing among donors. Sampling was restricted to blood, and TCR repertoires in tissues likely differ from the TCR repertoires found in blood.

Germline trimming amounts to 0 bases on V and 2 bases on J, with 5 as the count of junction bases outside the gene matches. Reading the germline V gene gives CDR1 SGHRS and CDR2 YFSETQ. The CDR3 holds 15 amino acids from the cysteine to the phenylalanine. CDR3 DNA is the only sequence kept; it has 45 bases, read in frame from the first base. TCR CDR3 regions were amplified from genomic DNA by multiplex PCR using the deep immunoSEQ assay. Genomic DNA extracted from each cell subset was distributed evenly over all wells of several immunoSEQ 96-well plates, and each plate served as one replicate. Each replicate PCR for sorted subsets received roughly 200 ng genomic DNA, equal to some 32,000 T cell genomes. The purified libraries were quantified using a Qubit 3.0 fluorometer, sized with a Bioanalyzer 2100, and then quantified again using the KAPA Library Quantification kit. Every immunoSEQ 96-well plate was sequenced on a separate single-read 150-cycle Illumina NextSeq 550 flow cell. Per the authors' processing: Because the immunoSEQ output included only junctional sequences and no quality scores, the filtering could not be the same as the filtering used for full-length reads. To assign V/J genes and CDR3, sequences were annotated using PyIR, a Python wrapper for IgBLAST v1.9, with IMGT germline references. Reads with weak V/J assignments (E-value above 1e-6), missing CDR3, stop codons, out-of-frame junctions, or ambiguous translated residues were removed. V3J clonotypes were defined as sequences sharing the same inferred V gene, J gene, and CDR3 amino acid sequence. Percentage overlap between repertoires was calculated by dividing the number of shared unique clonotypes by the size of the smaller repertoire. Repertoire richness was assessed with RTK rarefaction, the Chao1 estimator, and Recon v2.1 estimates of unobserved clonotypes. OLGA was used to compute generation probabilities for all TCRbeta clonotypes that the gDNA method yielded from four donors. What TCRdb holds here is the immuneACCESS table cut down to in-frame rearrangements. Part of the clones is not present; checked against another copy, under half of the missing clones reflect an unresolved V gene, and the others are unexplained. V, J and clone size derive from that table, while D and trimming were established from the DNA sequence. The sample has 1.5 million to 2.5 million clones on record, over 85% of them singletons. The ten largest make up roughly 1.2% of the sample.

Of note for this clone: It has no known antigen specificity. No base quality values were provided; no much bigger clone lies one nucleotide off.

CD8 naive samples were obtained by positive selection for CCR7 among CD45RO-negative cells, yielding a CD45RA+CCR7+ population from which TemRA cells were excluded. Healthy HIV-negative adults with no recently reported acute infections or vaccinations were included as donors. All donors were Caucasian adults living in Nashville, Tennessee, USA. Blood was collected by leukapheresis, and PBMCs were isolated by Ficoll-Histopaque density gradient centrifugation and then cryopreserved in liquid nitrogen vapor phase. Purity and quantity of every magnetically sorted T cell population were checked by analytical flow cytometry. From each sorted fraction, genomic DNA was isolated and quantified by UV absorbance on a Nanodrop 2000c.

The chain is encoded by TRBV5-1 joined to TRBJ2-7; 7 of the junction bases match TRBD2. The sequence was obtained from a man aged 18 to 29 in good health. The sequencing sample was made of naive CD8+ T cells sorted from blood. In the paper's terms, the cell subset or site label means: CD45RA+CCR7+. CDR3 protein: CASSLVAGLTYEQYF. The nucleotide sequence is TGCGCCAGCAGCTTGGTAGCGGGTTTAACCTACGAGCAGTACTTC.